The 25 T cell receptor beta chains listed next were all sequenced from one sample in a study of regulatory T cells in long-lasting Graves disease. Library construction for TCR beta used iRepertoire HTBI primers and Arm-PCR of CDR3 regions. MiXCR, applied by TCRdb to the multiplex PCR reads, yields one record per CDR3 protein. This sample yields approximately 390,000 distinct CDR3 sequences, of which about 17% are seen a single time; 20% to 25% belongs to the top ten. This sample's time point: newly diagnosed GD, antithyroid drugs for less than 3 months. The TCR library was prepared using RNA isolated from PBMCs. The same data also went into a second study, on T cells in Graves' hyperthyroidism and ophthalmopathy.

The input for sequencing was peripheral blood mononuclear cells (PBMCs), taken at new diagnosis, from a patient treated with antithyroid drugs. These receptors all stem from a young woman with Graves disease.

This rearrangement joins TRBV6-2 or TRBV6-3 to TRBJ1-2; no clear D. Looked up from germline, CDR1 is MNHEY and CDR2 is SVGEGT. This CDR3 has 13 residues. V was shortened by 5 bases and J by 3 bases, with 10 bases between the two germline ends. The CDR3 nucleotides are TGTGCCAGCAGTGTGGGGTCCTACTATGGCTACACCTTC. Translated, it gives CASSVGSYYGYTF.

This clonotype was seen at least ten times. The chain combines TRBV6-2 or TRBV6-3 with TRBJ1-5, with a possible D match to TRBD1 (5 bases). CDR3 length equals 14 residues. The V gene's germline CDR1 is MNHEY and CDR2 SVGEGT. V was pared by 6 bases and J by 16 bases, with 25 bases between. The CDR3 here is CASRSLGTARRQHF. The CDR3 DNA reads as TGTGCCAGCAGATCCCTTGGGACGGCTCGGCGGCAACATTTT.

This clonotype has a single count. This rearrangement joins TRBV6-5 to TRBJ1-2, with TRBD1 matching 7 bases. The CDR3 length is 14 residues. The V gene end was trimmed by 0 bases and the J gene end by 8 bases; junction bases not matched to a gene: 6. Germline CDR1 reads MNHEY; CDR2 reads SVGAGI. The CDR3 protein is CASSYSEGAGGYTF. Here the CDR3 DNA reads TGTGCCAGCAGTTACTCCGAGGGGGCCGGGGGCTACACCTTC.

In nucleotides, the CDR3 is TGTGCCAGCAGTTTAAGGACAGGGGTTCGTCAGCCCCAGCATTTT. Amino acids: CASSLRTGVRQPQHF. The chain recombines TRBV27 with TRBJ1-5; 9 positions agree with TRBD1. Germline V CDR1 and CDR2: MNHEY, SMNVEV (reference sequence). CDR3 length equals 15 residues. J lost 6 bases, V lost 2 bases, and 5 bases had no gene match.

The rearrangement joins TRBV6-5 to TRBJ1-1; D possibly corresponds to TRBD1 (5 bases). Trimming left V 2 bases short and J 11 bases short, with 18 bases between. CDR1 MNHEY and CDR2 SVGAGI come from the germline V gene. This CDR3 is built from 14 residues. The CDR3 sequence is CASSYLGTSREAFF. As DNA, the CDR3 is TGTGCCAGCAGTTACCTTGGGACCTCCCGGGAGGCTTTCTTT.

This clonotype was seen many times. V usage is TRBV2 and J usage is TRBJ2-5; 11 bases fit TRBD2. Germline loops: CDR1 SNHLY, CDR2 FYNNEI. CDR3 length equals 17 residues. V dropped 6 bases and J dropped 3; count of bases not matched to a gene: 12. The CDR3 reads CASSYPSLSGGEETQYF. The CDR3 DNA follows: TGTGCCAGCAGCTACCCATCTCTTAGCGGGGGGGAAGAGACCCAGTACTTC.

The sample holds many counts of this clonotype. The J gene is TRBJ2-2, the V gene TRBV20-1; TRBD2 agrees at 12 bases. This CDR3 contains 16 residues. Germline CDR1 and CDR2: DFQATT and SNEGSKA (reference sequence). The junction had 6 bases not matched to a gene; V was cut back by 5 bases and J by 2 bases. CDR3 protein: CSAAPTSGRNTGELFF. In DNA, the CDR3 is TGCAGTGCTGCCCCGACTAGCGGGAGAAACACCGGGGAGCTGTTTTTT.

The chain is built from TRBV7-9 and TRBJ1-5; 9 bases map to TRBD1. CDR1 is SEHNR and CDR2 is FQNEAQ in the germline V gene (reference sequence). There are 13 residues in the CDR3. The trim removed 8 bases at V and 5 bases at J, leaving 4 bases unmatched. The CDR3, as DNA: TGTGCCAGCGGACAGGGGATAGATCAGCCCCAGCATTTT. Translating it yields CASGQGIDQPQHF.

This clonotype was counted at least ten times. The chain links TRBV11-2 to TRBJ2-7; D may be TRBD2 (6 bases). This CDR3 has 15 amino acids. Germline lookup yields CDR1 SGHAT and CDR2 FQNNGV. Trimming took 1 base from V and 1 from J, leaving 11 bases between them. As DNA, the CDR3 is TGTGCCAGCAGCTTAGGGCCGGGACTTTCCTACGAGCAGTACTTC. It yields the protein CASSLGPGLSYEQYF.

For this clonotype: A junction end diverges from the germline sequence, so it may reflect a read error. The V call is TRBV27, the J call TRBJ1-1; unclear D gene. Germline lookup yields CDR1 MNHEY and CDR2 SMNVEV (reference sequence). This CDR3 region has 13 residues. The CDR3 sequence is CASGLTGDTEAFF. For the CDR3, the DNA is TGTGCCAGCGGTTTAACGGGAGACACTGAAGCTTTCTTT.

This clonotype was observed many times. The gene calls are TRBV28 and TRBJ2-5, with 8 bases matching TRBD2. Trimming at V came to 5 bases and at J to 5 bases, leaving 10 bases not matched to a gene. This CDR3 is built from 15 residues. Per germline, CDR1 MDHEN and CDR2 SYDVKM. CDR3 nucleotides: TGTGCCAGCAGTATACCGGGGGGGCCGGCGGAGACCCAGTACTTC. This codes for CASSIPGGPAETQYF.

This clonotype was recorded at least ten times. The chain links TRBV9 to TRBJ2-7, with TRBD2 matching over 10 bases. Germline CDR1 reads SGDLS; CDR2 reads YYNGEE. The CDR3 length is 15 residues. After removal of 0 bases from V and 2 bases from J, the junction contained 2 bases not matched to a gene. This CDR3 is CASSVASGGTYEQYF. The CDR3 coding sequence is TGTGCCAGCAGCGTAGCTAGCGGGGGTACCTACGAGCAGTACTTC. Full variable domain (outside the CDR3, taken from reference TRBV9 and TRBJ2-7): DSGVTQTPKHLITATGQRVTLRCSPRSGDLSVYWYQQSLDQGLQFLIQYYNGEERAKGNILERFSAQQFPDLHSELNLSSLELGDSALYFCASSVASGGTYEQYFGPGTRLTVT.

In its sample, this clonotype was seen many times. V and J are TRBV5-1 and TRBJ2-7; 9 bases match TRBD1. CDR1 and CDR2 (germline): SGHRS, YFSETQ. The CDR3 sequence is 14 residues long. With V trimmed by 4 bases and J by 5 bases, 7 bases remained unmatched. The DNA of the CDR3 is TGCGCCAGCAGCCCCGGGACAGGGTGCAACGAGCAGTACTTC. Amino acid sequence: CASSPGTGCNEQYF.

Points on this clonotype: This may come from a read error, since a much larger clone is one base off. This chain uses TRBV5-1 with TRBJ2-3, with 8 bases matching TRBD2. There are 15 residues in the CDR3. Germline V gene data show CDR1 as SGHRS and CDR2 as YFSETQ. The CDR3 loop reads CAGSLLAGRGDTQYF. The CDR3, as DNA: TGCGCCGGCAGCTTGTTAGCGGGACGGGGCGATACGCAGTATTTT. The variable domain in full, with the rest retrieved from reference TRBV5-1 and TRBJ2-3, is KAGVTQTPRYLIKTRGQQVTLSCSPISGHRSVSWYQQTPGQGLQFLFEYFSETQRNKGNFPGRFSGRQFSNSRSEMNVSTLELGDSALYLCAGSLLAGRGDTQYFGPGTRLTVL.

As for this clonotype: One base away lies a much larger clone, so this may be a sequencing read error. J is TRBJ2-3 and V is TRBV15; TRBD1 is a possible D gene (6 bases). The J call may not be correct, given that the DNA end is closer to TRBJ1-5. In germline, CDR1 is LNHNV, CDR2 YYDKDF (reference sequence). The CDR3 has 16 amino acids. The CDR3 region is CATSTAQGFGTDTQHF. CDR3 in DNA: TGTGCCACCAGTACAGCCCAGGGGTTTGGCACAGATACGCAGCATTTT.

This clonotype was observed many times. The V and J genes are TRBV7-2 and TRBJ2-1; tentatively, D is TRBD2 (6 bases). CDR1 is SGHTA, CDR2 FQGNSA, per germline. This CDR3 is built from 13 residues. V lost 1 base and J 6 bases, leaving 7 bases between the germline ends. CDR3 region: CASSLGDSNEQFF. CDR3 nucleotides: TGTGCCAGCAGCTTAGGGGACTCCAATGAGCAGTTCTTC. Using reference TRBV7-2 and TRBJ2-1 for the parts outside the CDR3, the full variable domain is GAGVSQSPSNKVTEKGKDVELRCDPISGHTALYWYRQSLGQGLEFLIYFQGNSAPDKSGLPSDRFSAERTGGSVSTLTIQRTQQEDSAVYLCASSLGDSNEQFFGPGTRLTVL.

The V and J genes are TRBV11-2 and TRBJ2-3; 8 bases fit TRBD2. The CDR3 consists of 15 residues. CDR1 is SGHAT, CDR2 FQNNGV, per germline. Losses at the gene ends were 5 bases for V and 5 bases for J; bases not matched to a gene: 9. The CDR3 DNA is TGTGCCAGCAGCCTCGGCGGGAGGTTAGAAGATACGCAGTATTTT. Translating gives CASSLGGRLEDTQYF.

The rearrangement links TRBV19 to TRBJ1-1; D gene uncertain. The CDR3 loop spans 15 amino acids. The V gene's germline CDR1 is LNHDA and CDR2 SQIVND (reference sequence). Deletions cut 3 bases from V and 1 base from J, with 12 bases between. This CDR3 reads CASSILFPRNTEAFF. CDR3 bases: TGTGCCAGTAGTATTTTATTCCCGAGGAACACTGAAGCTTTCTTT.

The rearrangement joins TRBV19 to TRBJ2-1; 10 nucleotides line up with TRBD2. The V segment lost 4 bases and the J segment 10 bases; nucleotides outside the gene matches: 22. The CDR3 spans 19 residues. The germline gives CDR1 LNHDA, CDR2 SQIVND (reference sequence). The CDR3 bases are TGTGCCAGTAGTACGTTAGCGGGAGGATTTATTAGGGGATCGACCGAGCAGTTCTTC. Translating it yields CASSTLAGGFIRGSTEQFF.

This clonotype was seen only a few times. J is TRBJ1-3 and V is TRBV12-3 or TRBV12-4; no definite D call. Deletions cut 3 bases from V and 0 bases from J, with 6 bases between. The CDR3 covers 14 residues. The CDR3 nucleotides read TGTGCCAGCAGTTTTTCCGTCTCTGGAAACACCATATATTTT. It encodes CASSFSVSGNTIYF.

There are many counts of this clonotype. CDR3 amino acids: CASSSPDSIRAKNIQYF. The CDR3 bases are TGTGCCAGCAGCTCCCCCGATAGTATAAGGGCCAAAAACATTCAGTACTTC. The chain joins TRBV7-9 to TRBJ2-4; the D is unclear. V dropped 4 bases and J dropped 1 base, with 17 bases sitting between them. The V gene's germline CDR1 is SEHNR and CDR2 FQNEAQ (reference sequence). The CDR3 has 17 residues.

This clonotype appeared a few times. This chain connects TRBV20-1 to TRBJ1-4, with 7 bases fitting TRBD1. In germline, CDR1 is DFQATT, CDR2 SNEGSKA (reference sequence). Trimming removed 5 bases from V and 8 bases from J; junction bases left unmatched: 11. The CDR3 has 14 residues. CDR3 coding DNA: TGCAGTGCTCTATGGACAGGCCGAGGGGAAAAACTGTTTTTT. This encodes CSALWTGRGEKLFF.

This clonotype appeared many times. This chain joins TRBV5-1 and TRBJ2-5, with TRBD2 matching over 8 bases. Germline CDR1 and CDR2: SGHRS and YFSETQ. The V gene end was trimmed by 6 bases and the J gene end by 2 bases; junction bases not matched to a gene: 6. This CDR3 comprises 14 residues. DNA of the CDR3: TGCGCCAGCACTCCGGGAGGGAGACAAGAGACCCAGTACTTC. Translated, it gives CASTPGGRQETQYF.

This chain uses TRBV15 with TRBJ1-1; D is possibly TRBD1 (6 bases). V lost 8 bases and J lost 6, with 19 bases in between. The CDR3 extends over 14 amino acids. Germline CDR1 LNHNV, CDR2 YYDKDF (reference sequence). For the CDR3, the DNA is TGTGCCACCGGATACCGGGACATTCAACCTGAAGCTTTCTTT. It yields the protein CATGYRDIQPEAFF.

The chain recombines TRBV7-8 with TRBJ1-3, with D unclear. The ends were cut back, 4 bases at V and 0 bases at J, with 10 bases in the middle. There are 15 residues in the CDR3. CDR1 is SGHVS and CDR2 is FQNEAQ in the germline V gene. The DNA of the CDR3 is TGTGCCAGCAGCTCTCCGGGCGACTCTGGAAACACCATATATTTT. It translates to CASSSPGDSGNTIYF.